The 25 T cell receptor beta chains listed next were all sequenced from one sample in a study of T cells expressing NK-cell markers. Using the 5' RACE reads, TCRdb records one entry per CDR3 protein without DNA. The table lists around 140,000 distinct CDR3 sequences. The sample comprised blood T cells: a sorted CD56 or NKG2C T cell subset, CD4+ or CD8+ T cells, or bulk PBMC T cells (not recorded which). Receptors originate from a man younger than 35 in good health.

The V and J genes are TRBV5-4 and TRBJ1-1; lacking DNA, the TRBD1 call made by TCRdb goes unchecked. The CDR3 length is 13 residues. CDR1 and CDR2 (germline): SGHNT, YYREEE (reference sequence). CDR3: CASRGADNTEAFF.

The CDR3 sequence is CASSSETGPYNEQFF. The chain employs TRBV7-9 and TRBJ2-1. Germline assignment: CDR1 SEHNR and CDR2 FQNEAQ (reference sequence). The CDR3 covers 15 residues.

This chain links TRBV6-5 with TRBJ2-5; the TCRdb call, TRBD1, lacks DNA for checking. The CDR3 is 15 amino acids. The germline gives CDR1 MNHEY, CDR2 SVGAGI. CDR3 in amino acids: CASSYSQQGGETQYF.

The chain employs TRBV27 and TRBJ2-7; TCRdb selects TRBD1, and the lack of DNA leaves this call unchecked. The CDR3 is 16 residues long. The germline V gene has CDR1 MNHEY and CDR2 SMNVEV (reference sequence). CDR3 protein: CASSFIGTGSSYEQYF.

The chain joins TRBV5-4 to TRBJ2-2; as DNA is missing, the TRBD1 call by TCRdb cannot be tested. The CDR3 extends over 13 amino acids. Germline CDR1 SGHNT, CDR2 YYREEE (reference sequence). The CDR3 loop reads CASSQDRSGELFF.

The chain carries TRBV19 and TRBJ2-1; TCRdb reports TRBD1, a call that lacks DNA to check it against. From germline, CDR1 is LNHDA and CDR2 SQIVND (reference sequence). There are 11 residues in the CDR3. Here the CDR3 reads CASSNGAEQFF.

The CDR3 loop is CSVGLSSYNEQFF. The chain joins TRBV29-1 to TRBJ2-1. Germline V CDR1 and CDR2: SQVTM, ANQGSEA. The CDR3 totals 13 residues.

This rearrangement joins TRBV27 to TRBJ1-4. From germline, CDR1 is MNHEY and CDR2 SMNVEV (reference sequence). The CDR3 extends over 14 amino acids. This CDR3 is CASSLGATNEKLFF.

The rearrangement joins TRBV5-1 to TRBJ2-3. The CDR3 is 15 amino acids. The germline V gene encodes CDR1 SGHRS and CDR2 YFSETQ. The CDR3 reads CASSLEVMGTDTQYF.

This rearrangement joins TRBV9 to TRBJ2-3; checking the TCRdb D call of TRBD1 is not possible without DNA. Germline V gene lookup returns CDR1 SGDLS and CDR2 YYNGEE. CDR3 size: 16 residues. CDR3 sequence reads: CASSVDGDRGTDTQYF.

The rearrangement uses TRBV4-1 and TRBJ2-4. The germline V gene has CDR1 MGHRA and CDR2 YSYEKL. This CDR3 has 12 amino acids. CDR3 sequence: CASKGSENIQYF.

V is TRBV5-4 and J is TRBJ2-1; no DNA is available, so the TRBD1 call from TCRdb remains unchecked. Germline V gene sequence: CDR1 SGHNT, CDR2 YYREEE (reference sequence). CDR3 length equals 12 residues. CDR3 residues: CASSGTGNEQFF.

V usage is TRBV14 and J usage is TRBJ1-1; TCRdb gives TRBD1 as the D gene, but with no DNA this cannot be confirmed. CDR1 SGHDN and CDR2 FVKESK come from the germline V gene. This CDR3 comprises 16 residues. Here the CDR3 reads CASSQLGDMGGTEAFF. The full variable domain, rest sourced from reference TRBV14 and TRBJ1-1, is EAGVTQFPSHSVIEKGQTVTLRCDPISGHDNLYWYRRVMGKEIKFLLHFVKESKQDESGMPNNRFLAERTGGTYSTLKVQPAELEDSGVYFCASSQLGDMGGTEAFFGQGTRLTVV.

The rearrangement joins TRBV12-3 or TRBV12-4 to TRBJ2-3; the TCRdb D gene call, TRBD1, has no DNA to confirm it. The CDR3 is 14 amino acids. The CDR3: CASEERAPADTQYF.

The rearrangement uses TRBV20-1 and TRBJ2-2; TCRdb designates TRBD1, a call that cannot be tested without DNA. The length of the CDR3 is 14 residues. The germline V gene encodes CDR1 DFQATT and CDR2 SNEGSKA (reference sequence). CDR3 residues: CSARQGLNTGELFF.

CDR3 residues: CASSLPGLGSNEQFF. V is TRBV12-3 or TRBV12-4 and J is TRBJ2-1; the D gene TCRdb calls, TRBD2, cannot be checked with no DNA. CDR3 size: 15 residues.

This sequence joins TRBV18 and TRBJ2-3; the D gene TCRdb calls, TRBD2, cannot be checked with no DNA. CDR1 is KGHSH, CDR2 LQKENI, per germline. The CDR3 length is 15 residues. CDR3 region: CASSRLAGNTDTQYF.

The chain links TRBV4-3 to TRBJ1-2. The germline V gene has CDR1 LGHNA and CDR2 YSLEER. The CDR3 loop spans 17 amino acids. The CDR3 sequence: CASSQDFRLSQSYGYTF.

The rearrangement links TRBV20-1 to TRBJ2-3; TCRdb's D call, TRBD2, is unchecked because there is no DNA. The length of the CDR3 is 15 residues. From germline, CDR1 is DFQATT and CDR2 SNEGSKA (reference sequence). The CDR3 sequence is CSARLAGREADTQYF.

This chain connects TRBV6-1 to TRBJ1-2; TCRdb designates TRBD1, a call that cannot be tested without DNA. Germline V gene data show CDR1 as MNHNS and CDR2 as SASEGT. The CDR3 extends over 17 amino acids. The CDR3 reads CASRPRDRGPACHGYTF.

The rearrangement joins TRBV29-1 to TRBJ2-7; TCRdb indicates TRBD1, and absent DNA this call remains unverified. The CDR3 has 11 residues. Germline V gene data show CDR1 as SQVTM and CDR2 as ANQGSEA. The CDR3 protein is CSAQGAYEQYF.

The chain is built from TRBV10-3 and TRBJ2-1; TCRdb lists TRBD1, though no DNA is available to test this call. This CDR3 is 16 amino acids long. The V gene's germline CDR1 is ENHRY and CDR2 SYGVKD. CDR3 sequence: CAIAITGTGGINEQFF.

V gene TRBV20-1 combines with J gene TRBJ2-7; TCRdb outputs TRBD2, but without DNA this stays unchecked. The CDR3 sequence is 11 residues long. Germline V gene lookup returns CDR1 DFQATT and CDR2 SNEGSKA (reference sequence). CDR3: CSAPSGYEQYF.

V and J are TRBV4-3 and TRBJ2-2. The CDR3 consists of 13 residues. From germline, CDR1 is LGHNA and CDR2 YSLEER. The CDR3 region is CASSHPNTGELFF.

This chain connects TRBV6-1 to TRBJ2-2; the TCRdb D gene call, TRBD2, has no DNA to confirm it. CDR3 length equals 13 residues. Per the germline V gene, CDR1 is MNHNS and CDR2 is SASEGT. The chain's CDR3 is CASSGPLAGELFF.